This T cell receptor (beta chain) was observed in a study of cytomegalovirus exposure and HLA in healthy donors (dated by TCRdb to between 2016 and 2019). Context from the whole study: An earlier analysis of roughly 610 of the donors reported approximately 260 Gb of sequence data and roughly 120 million unique TCR beta sequences obtained from around 170 million T cells. The study profiled the T cell repertoires of under 850 subjects by immunosequencing and related them to cytomegalovirus serostatus. Genome-wide SNP genotypes for about 65% of the roughly 670 donors were used in a later genetic analysis, which treated that subset as a discovery cohort. On average, around 240,000 unique TCR beta nucleotide sequences were sequenced per donor among 398 genotyped donors of the cohort, with around 19% of those sequences being non-productive. To predict cytomegalovirus infection status, the study combined high-throughput TCR immunosequencing, statistical association of individual TCRs with disease status, and machine learning. Every discovery cohort repertoire had been produced on one sequencing platform. Rather than using new phenotypic data, the later analysis identified candidate immune exposures from TCR beta sequences and from how often those sequences occurred across donors. The study aimed to test whether cataloging public T cell receptors could reveal signatures of past pathogen exposure. Among the approximately 400 genotyped donors, more than 70% belonged to the genetic ancestry cluster associated with self-reported Caucasian donors. A later analysis re-analyzed previously published TCR beta repertoires from several hundred donors and added high-resolution HLA genotyping to study TCR occurrence patterns. An early release that covered about 600 HLA-typed donors contained 250 to 350 gigabases of sequencing data and 65 million to 100 million unique TCR sequences. A few DR-DQ haplotypes were treated as single units for association and clustering because of strong linkage in the cohort. An earlier analysis of approximately 500 of the donors applied high-throughput TCR beta sequencing to assess whether each TCR beta V gene segment acted as functional or pseudogenic. HLA typing included class I and class II loci at four-digit resolution. Donor age, sex, ethnicity and CMV serostatus were collected together with the repertoire data. Besides the first cohort of approximately 710 subjects, a separate validation cohort made up of 120 different subjects was used. Typing coverage differed by locus: A, B, C, DRB1 and DQB1 were typed in roughly 620-630 donors, DQA1 in 500 to 550, DPA1 in over 600, and DPB1 in approximately 450. On the study overall, not on this receptor specifically: In a later genetic analysis, a missense DCLRE1C variant was associated with V-gene and J-gene trimming of TCR beta chains, and the association was replicated in an independent cohort. Several of the top co-occurrence clusters appeared to be linked to parvovirus B19, influenza, CMV and Epstein-Barr virus, according to a later analysis. At a false discovery rate of 0.05, a later analysis linked some 17,000 TCR beta sequences to specific HLA alleles. In the study, around 160 TCR beta chains were listed as associated with cytomegalovirus. Correlated functional status among segregating V segments might reflect linkage disequilibrium, but an unknown experimental factor could not be ruled out. This cohort had only TCR beta chains sequenced, and the lack of alpha or paired-chain data limited which features could be detected. Most TCR sequences were seen in very few donors, while some public TCRs were found in many individuals. A further reported finding was that TCR beta sequences accurately predicted the HLA-A and HLA-B alleles for most subjects in the first cohort. Because some donors lacked HLA typing at each locus, the association tests relied only on the typed subset. In both the original and validation cohorts, the classifier was reported to diagnose cytomegalovirus status with high specificity and sensitivity. According to the authors, the approach could potentially be generalized to other disease states and immunological phenotypes. According to a later genetic analysis, donors in an Asian-associated ancestry cluster had fewer N-insertions in productive TCRs than the roughly 670-donor mean. When HLA alleles, especially DR and DQ, strongly co-occurred, attributing TCR associations to individual alleles was difficult. Around 16 rarely observed V segments, including chromosome 9 orphons, were excluded from the earlier analysis of approximately 500 of the donors because counts were too low. In a later analysis, TCR association rates were found to vary across HLA loci, with the most associated TCRs seen for DRB1 alleles and the fewest for HLA-C alleles. In an earlier analysis of more than 450 of the donors, most TCR beta V segments were observed in productive rearrangements about 90% or about 30% of the time, broadly matching IMGT annotations. Most CMV-associated TCR beta chains appeared to be HLA-restricted in a later analysis, and the HLA associations seemed to be driven largely by CMV exposure. Roughly uniform sequencing depth across donors was assumed in presence/absence analyses, although this assumption may not hold. Immune exposure information for the cohort was limited to CMV serostatus. In a later analysis, HLA-associated TCR beta chains showed more clonal expansion and lower generation probabilities than non-associated chains that were equally common. A few of the identified cytomegalovirus-associated TCR beta chains were confirmed in vitro to be specific for cytomegalovirus antigens. A cluster of highly shared sequence variants was judged likely to be a technical artifact of the sequencing pipeline.

Concerning this clone: Its recognized antigen is unknown. No per-base quality is available; no much larger clone lies one base away.

The cohort comprised some 730 healthy bone marrow donors. Cohort members were all nominally healthy when sampled, although unrecorded immune exposures were likely present. The donor was CMV seropositive and belonged to the group of around 300 seropositive cohort members. A peripheral blood sample was provided by each donor, and peripheral blood mononuclear cells were used for TCR beta sequencing. Genomic DNA extraction from the blood cell samples was performed with the Qiagen DNeasy Blood Extraction Kit. Libraries came from the immunoSEQ multiplex PCR assay. For the multiplex PCR, a mixture combining 60 forward primers for TCR Vbeta segments and 13 reverse primers for TCR Jbeta segments was used. Amplification of the CDR3 region of rearranged TCR beta genes was performed with a multiplex PCR assay on genomic DNA. The amplified TCR beta libraries were sequenced on the Illumina HiSeq System as 87-base-pair reads. The authors processed their data as follows. A later analysis tallied 80 million to 95 million unique TCR beta chains across the approximately 670 repertoires, and some 10 million of those chains were shared by two or more donors. Raw reads were error-corrected and collapsed into unique sequences with a nearest-neighbor algorithm that merged closely related sequences to remove PCR and sequencing errors. CDR3 sequences were aligned to IMGT reference sequences to assign V, D and J gene segments. Each retained sequence needed at least a six-nucleotide match to both a V gene segment and a J gene segment. Rearrangements were called productive when the CDR3 lacked stop codons and stayed in frame with V and J; all others were non-productive. Following IMGT convention, CDR3 was defined as the stretch from the second conserved V-encoded cysteine to the conserved J-encoded phenylalanine. The earlier analysis of roughly 590 of the donors excluded sequences that lacked an unambiguous match to a single V gene segment. An earlier analysis of fewer than 750 of the donors classified V segments as functional when productive rearrangements were above 56.7% and as segregating when the standard deviation between donors was above 5%. A statistical classification framework was built for diagnosing cytomegalovirus status from the catalog of TCR beta chain sequences. V and J gene assignment, in a later analysis, came from comparing TCR nucleotide sequences with IMGT/GENE-DB human TR gene sequences. In a later analysis, CDR3 sequences and most-parsimonious VDJ recombination scenarios were assigned using the TCRdist pipeline. A later analysis defined each TCR beta chain by its CDR3 amino acid sequence plus V-gene family, and excluded reads lacking a unique V-gene family. A later analysis removed 592 highly shared, low-generation-probability nucleotide sequences to deal with suspected cross-contamination and a sequencing artifact. For each public chain, a later analysis derived a clonal expansion index from normalized ranks of inferred template counts within each repertoire. In a later analysis, generation probabilities were computed with a VDJ recombination model fitted to out-of-frame rearrangements, and the resulting probabilities were checked against IGoR. In a later analysis, hypergeometric tests were used to score TCR-TCR, TCR-HLA and TCR-CMV co-occurrence, with a repertoire-size bias correction applied to TCR pairs. A later analysis estimated false discovery rates by permuting HLA or CMV assignments 20 times. In a later analysis, co-occurring TCRs were grouped using DBSCAN, and TCRdist sequence similarity was added for clustering within HLA-allele-positive subsets. Repertoires with fewer than 30,000 or more than 120,000 public chains were left out of co-occurrence clustering, as were roughly five repertoires with anomalous nucleotide sharing. TCRdb mirrors the immuneACCESS table, restricted to in-frame sequences. Some clones are absent from its copies; in checked studies, under half trace to an unresolved V gene, and the reason for the others is unknown. That table is the source of V, J and clone size, and D and trimming were worked out from the DNA. The sample contains approximately 190,000 clones, under 70% of them found a single time. The ten most abundant clones make up 2.6% of the sample.

The material sequenced was PBMCs. The TCR originated in a man aged 35-49 years in good health and CMV-seropositive.

The CDR3 has the sequence CASSLGLIYEQYF. The nucleotide sequence is given as TGTGCCAGCAGTTTAGGGCTTATCTACGAGCAGTACTTC. The sequence is built from TRBV28 and TRBJ2-7, with the D gene too uncertain to name. V drops 2 bases and J drops 3 bases, leaving 8 bases in between. The CDR3 runs 13 residues from the cysteine to the phenylalanine. Just CDR3 DNA is preserved here, 39 bases in frame from base 1. Based on the germline V gene, the CDR1 and CDR2 sequences are MDHEN and SYDVKM.